The 25 T cell receptor beta chains listed next were all sequenced from one sample in a study of breast tumors, draining lymph nodes, adjacent tissues. Breast cancer patients provided tissue from their axillary draining lymph nodes. TCRdb recomputed calls from the multiplex PCR reads with MiXCR, one row per CDR3 protein. The table records around 150,000 distinct CDR3 sequences, approximately 29% of them present only once. Material: axillary lymph node tissue. All receptors derive from a female donor with breast cancer. Some clones in this sample may be carry-over from other donors' samples.

A remark on this clonotype: A much larger clone differs by one base, so this may be a read error. The CDR3 DNA sequence: TGTGCCAGCAGCCCTAGGGACGGGGTCAATCAGCCCCAGCATTTT. It translates to CASSPRDGVNQPQHF. This sequence joins TRBV6-5 and TRBJ1-5, with a weak D call TRBD1 (5 bases). The V gene's germline CDR1 is MNHEY and CDR2 SVGAGI. This CDR3 spans 15 amino acids. V was shortened by 6 bases and J by 3 bases, with 15 bases between the two germline ends.

V usage is TRBV9 and J usage is TRBJ2-1, with 9 bases matching TRBD2. In germline, CDR1 is SGDLS, CDR2 YYNGEE. The CDR3 runs 12 residues. Trimming removed 4 bases from V and 15 bases from J; junction bases left unmatched: 8. The CDR3 protein is CASSKAGGEWFF. The DNA for the CDR3 is TGTGCCAGCAGCAAGGCGGGGGGGGAGTGGTTCTTC.

This clonotype was observed at least ten times. The gene calls are TRBV4-1 and TRBJ2-7, with 9 nucleotides matching TRBD1. Germline-derived CDR1 and CDR2 are MGHRA and YSYEKL. The CDR3 consists of 15 residues. V gave up 6 bases and J gave up 5 bases; unmatched junction bases: 11. CDR3 DNA: TGCGCCAGCAGTCTACTAGGACAGGGGTTCGACGAGCAGTACTTC. Protein: CASSLLGQGFDEQYF.

This clonotype has at least ten counts. The chain uses TRBV7-6 and TRBJ1-1, with a weak D call TRBD1 (5 bases). V shed 5 bases and J shed 2 bases, with 9 bases lying between them. The CDR3 has 13 residues. CDR1 is SGHVS, CDR2 FNYEAQ, per germline. CDR3 coding DNA: TGTGCCAGCAGCAAACAGGAAAACACTGAAGCTTTCTTT. It translates to CASSKQENTEAFF.

This clonotype was recorded many times. The rearrangement links TRBV11-2 to TRBJ2-5, with TRBD1 matching over 9 bases. The CDR3 consists of 16 residues. V lost 5 bases to trimming and J lost 0 bases; unmatched junction nucleotides: 7. Germline lookup yields CDR1 SGHAT and CDR2 FQNNGV. The CDR3 loop reads CASSPGGQGYQETQYF. Here the CDR3 DNA reads TGTGCCAGCAGCCCTGGCGGACAGGGGTACCAAGAGACCCAGTACTTC.

This clonotype was detected many times. The chain uses TRBV4-2 and TRBJ2-5, with D perhaps given as TRBD1 or TRBD2 (5 bases each). CDR3 size: 17 residues. Looked up from germline, CDR1 is LGHNA and CDR2 is YNFKEQ. Trimming pared 0 bases from V and 7 bases from J, leaving 21 bases between. The CDR3: CASSQDGAGGSGGTQYF. The CDR3 DNA reads TGTGCCAGCAGCCAAGACGGGGCGGGTGGGAGCGGTGGGACCCAGTACTTC.

There are many counts of this clonotype. The chain is built from TRBV5-1 and TRBJ2-7, with TRBD1 matching over 7 bases. The J segment lost 4 bases and the V segment lost 0 bases, leaving 4 bases of the junction unmatched. Germline CDR1 SGHRS, CDR2 YFSETQ. This CDR3 contains 14 residues. CDR3 protein: CASSLGGQSYEQYV. The CDR3, as DNA: TGCGCCAGCAGCTTGGGGGGACAGAGTTACGAGCAGTACGTC.

This clonotype was recorded once. The chain uses TRBV2 and TRBJ1-3; the match to TRBD1 covers 9 bases. V shed 7 bases and J 3 bases; nucleotides not matched to a gene: 16. The CDR3 has 18 amino acids. Germline V gene sequence: CDR1 SNHLY, CDR2 FYNNEI. The CDR3, as DNA: TGTGCCAGCATGATACCGGGGACAGGGCTGGTTAATGGAAACACCATATATTTT. Translated: CASMIPGTGLVNGNTIYF.

This clonotype was picked up many times. This chain connects TRBV27 to TRBJ2-5; D is tentatively TRBD1 or TRBD2 (6 bases each). Trimming removed 5 bases from V and 4 bases from J, with 17 bases in between. The CDR3 is made up of 15 amino acids. Looked up from germline, CDR1 is MNHEY and CDR2 is SMNVEV (reference sequence). The chain's CDR3 is CASSLGRGGGETQYF. The CDR3 nucleotides are TGTGCCAGCAGTCTCGGTCGAGGGGGAGGAGAGACCCAGTACTTC.

The CDR3 nucleotides read TGTGCCAGCAGTTACGCAGGCCAGCCCCAGCATTTT. Translating it yields CASSYAGQPQHF. The chain uses TRBV6-2 or TRBV6-3 and TRBJ1-5; no firm D call. There are 12 residues in the CDR3. The V gene's germline CDR1 is MNHEY and CDR2 SVGEGT. V lost 2 bases and J lost 7, with 6 bases in between.

This clonotype came up many times. V gene TRBV11-2 combines with J gene TRBJ1-5; D is possibly TRBD1 (6 bases). Germline CDR1 reads SGHAT; CDR2 reads FQNNGV. V gave up 1 base and J gave up 2 bases, with 24 bases separating them. This CDR3 comprises 20 residues. Written as DNA, the CDR3 is TGTGCCAGCAGCTTAGGGGCCCCGGGGGCGATACCCTTTGGCAATCAGCCCCAGCATTTT. Its protein product is CASSLGAPGAIPFGNQPQHF.

This clonotype was seen many times. V and J are TRBV3-1 and TRBJ1-2; D is undetermined. CDR1 is LGHDT, CDR2 YNNKEL, per germline (reference sequence). CDR3 length equals 14 residues. Trimming removed 1 base from V and 1 base from J, with 7 bases in between. As DNA, the CDR3 is TGTGCCAGCAGCCAAGTAACCCTTAACTATGGCTACACCTTC. It translates to CASSQVTLNYGYTF. Complete variable domain (other parts from reference TRBV3-1 and TRBJ1-2): DTAVSQTPKYLVTQMGNDKSIKCEQNLGHDTMYWYKQDSKKFLKIMFSYNNKELIINETVPNRFSPKSPDKAHLNLHINSLELGDSAVYFCASSQVTLNYGYTFGSGTRLTVV.

This clonotype has ten or more counts. A much larger clone sits a single nucleotide away, making a read error possible. V is TRBV7-8 and J is TRBJ2-5; the match to TRBD1 covers 9 bases. This CDR3 contains 15 residues. Germline V gene sequence: CDR1 SGHVS, CDR2 FQNEAQ. The CDR3 DNA is TGTGCCAGCACCCTGGGACAGGGCGACCAAGAGACCCAGCACTTC. It specifies CASTLGQGDQETQHF.

This clonotype was counted many times. The CDR3 DNA is TGTGCCAGCAGTTTAAGGTCCCGTGGTGGCGGGGAGCTGTTTTTT. Encoded protein: CASSLRSRGGGELFF. The chain has TRBV12-3 or TRBV12-4 and TRBJ2-2; D gene unclear. The V gene lost 2 bases and the J gene lost 7 bases, with 14 bases spanning the gap. The CDR3 length is 15 residues.

The chain carries TRBV19 and TRBJ1-1; D not resolved. The ends were cut back, 0 bases at V and 0 bases at J, with 11 bases in the middle. The CDR3 loop spans 16 amino acids. Germline CDR1 reads LNHDA; CDR2 reads SQIVND (reference sequence). CDR3 residues: CASSIDLGLMNTEAFF. The CDR3 DNA is TGTGCCAGTAGTATAGATCTTGGACTAATGAACACTGAAGCTTTCTTT.

This clonotype showed up many times. This chain links TRBV28 with TRBJ1-6; D is undetermined. Trimming removed 9 bases from V and 8 bases from J, with 11 bases in between. The V gene's germline CDR1 is MDHEN and CDR2 SYDVKM. The CDR3 is made up of 12 amino acids. The CDR3 spells CASRDPDSPLHF. The DNA for the CDR3 is TGTGCCAGTCGCGACCCAGATTCACCCCTCCACTTT.

This clonotype was seen only a few times. V and J are TRBV7-9 and TRBJ1-1; D is possibly TRBD1 (5 bases). V lost 7 bases and J 1 base, leaving 10 bases between the germline ends. From germline, CDR1 is SEHNR and CDR2 FQNEAQ (reference sequence). The CDR3 is made up of 13 amino acids. The CDR3 loop is CASTIQGNTEAFF. The CDR3, as DNA: TGTGCCAGCACCATTCAGGGGAACACTGAAGCTTTCTTT.

This clonotype was seen ten or more times. The junction departs from the called germline gene at one end, perhaps through a read error. The chain uses TRBV4-3 and TRBJ2-5, with no clear D. The CDR3 extends over 14 amino acids. CDR1 is LGHNA and CDR2 is YSLEER in the germline V gene. CDR3 sequence (DNA): TGCGCCAGCAGCCAAGACGACGGGTTAGAGGCCCAGTACTTC. Protein sequence: CASSQDDGLEAQYF.

This clonotype has ten or more counts. The chain employs TRBV15 and TRBJ1-5, with 9 bases lining up with TRBD1. There are 14 residues in the CDR3. The junction had 6 bases not matched to a gene; V was cut back by 5 bases and J by 7 bases. Germline values: CDR1 LNHNV, CDR2 YYDKDF (reference sequence). CDR3 sequence reads: CATSGTGSRQPQHF. CDR3 in DNA: TGTGCCACCAGCGGGACAGGGTCGAGACAGCCCCAGCATTTT.

This clonotype was counted at least ten times. This chain links TRBV7-2 with TRBJ1-5; TRBD1 agrees at 7 bases. Trimming took 2 bases from V and 5 from J; bases not matched to a gene: 3. CDR1 is SGHTA, CDR2 FQGNSA, per germline. The CDR3 spans 14 residues. CDR3 sequence reads: CASSLQGGDQPQHF. DNA of the CDR3: TGTGCCAGCAGCTTACAGGGGGGCGATCAGCCCCAGCATTTT.

The gene calls are TRBV7-2 and TRBJ1-1; D may be TRBD1 (5 bases). Trimming pared 8 bases from V and 0 bases from J, leaving 10 bases between. This CDR3 region has 13 residues. Germline CDR1 is SGHTA and CDR2 is FQGNSA. The CDR3 nucleotides read TGTGCCAGCGGACCGGGGGTGAACACTGAAGCTTTCTTT. The encoded protein is CASGPGVNTEAFF.

This clonotype was recorded many times. This chain connects TRBV5-1 to TRBJ1-2; D gene ambiguous. Germline CDR1 SGHRS, CDR2 YFSETQ. The CDR3 has 13 amino acids. V lost 4 bases and J 2 bases, leaving 9 bases between the germline ends. CDR3 bases: TGCGCCAGCAGCGAGGGAAGGAACTATGGCTACACCTTC. It translates to CASSEGRNYGYTF. Full variable domain (missing parts from reference TRBV5-1 and TRBJ1-2): KAGVTQTPRYLIKTRGQQVTLSCSPISGHRSVSWYQQTPGQGLQFLFEYFSETQRNKGNFPGRFSGRQFSNSRSEMNVSTLELGDSALYLCASSEGRNYGYTFGSGTRLTVV.

The chain has TRBV18 and TRBJ2-7, with 10 positions matching TRBD1. With V trimmed by 0 bases and J by 1 base, 3 bases remained unmatched. CDR3 length equals 16 residues. Germline lookup yields CDR1 KGHSH and CDR2 LQKENI. CDR3 sequence reads: CASSPPGQGMSYEQYV. As DNA, the CDR3 is TGTGCCAGCTCACCACCGGGACAGGGGATGTCCTACGAGCAGTACGTC.

This clonotype occurred many times. The chain carries TRBV6-1 and TRBJ2-7; D gene uncertain. This CDR3 contains 12 residues. The V and J ends lost 6 bases and 6 bases respectively, with 12 bases between them. Germline V CDR1 and CDR2: MNHNS, SASEGT. In DNA form, the CDR3 reads TGTGCCAGCAGCCATAGGGTATTCGAGCAGTACGTC. This sequence encodes CASSHRVFEQYV.

The rearrangement uses TRBV2 and TRBJ1-1; TRBD1 matches at 7 bases. Trimming removed 6 bases from V and 4 bases from J; junction bases left unmatched: 11. The CDR3 is made up of 15 amino acids. Per the germline V gene, CDR1 is SNHLY and CDR2 is FYNNEI. In DNA, the CDR3 is TGTGCCAGCAGAATTTCGACAGGGTATAGCACTGAAGCTTTCTTT. Protein: CASRISTGYSTEAFF.